Listed below are T cell receptor beta chains from one sample, sequenced in a study of blood T cell repertoires in COVID-19. Assay used: immunoSEQ multiplex PCR; TCRdb lists only in-frame clones, some missing. The sample includes a few hundred thousand clones, 80% to 90% of them seen just once. The source material was PBMCs or T cells enriched from blood (not recorded which). The receptors originated from a woman between 35 and 50 years old with acute COVID-19. The CDR3 runs from the conserved cysteine through the conserved F or W. The order of the fields is V gene, D gene, clone size, J gene, CDR3 protein. The D gene is left open where the match is weak. A clone size is listed for some rows: how often the clone was seen (once, few, many), or a class if it is expanded.

>TRBV7-6|.|.|TRBJ2-2
CASSSLGKGLDTGELFF
>TRBV28|TRBD1|.|TRBJ2-4
CASSVDRGHF
>TRBV2|.|.|TRBJ1-2
CASYGRNGYTF
>TRBV11-3|TRBD2|.|TRBJ2-2
CASSLDPSGNTGELFF
>TRBV7-2|.|.|TRBJ2-5
CASNSPGWGSTQETQYF
>TRBV7-3|TRBD2|.|TRBJ2-1
CASSVDSGAFMNEQFF
>TRBV29-1|TRBD1|.|TRBJ2-4
CSVEGTGNKNIQYF
>TRBV19|TRBD1|.|TRBJ1-5
CASGRQGLGSNQPQHF
>TRBV29-1|.|.|TRBJ2-7
CSAGLRGSYEQYF
>TRBV7-9|TRBD1|.|TRBJ1-2
CASSADRGAYGYTF
>TRBV11-2|TRBD2|.|TRBJ2-5
CASSLVGTSSQETQYF
>TRBV6-6|.|.|TRBJ2-1
CASSSVAQAPEQFF
>TRBV2|TRBD1|.|TRBJ1-5
CASSAGTEPYQPQHF
>TRBV3-1/TRBV3-2|.|.|TRBJ1-5
CASSQVSGNQPQHF
>TRBV5-4|.|.|TRBJ1-2
CASSFSGGKKYGYTF
>TRBV2|.|few|TRBJ1-3
CASISRAVFGNTIYF
>TRBV11-1|TRBD1|few|TRBJ1-4
CASSLGQDLWEKLFF
>TRBV2|TRBD1|.|TRBJ2-3
CASSYRGTRADTQYF
>TRBV7-8|.|once|TRBJ1-1
CASSLEAADTEAFF
>TRBV6-5|.|once|TRBJ2-7
CASSYSVPAYEQYF
>TRBV5-1|.|.|TRBJ1-1
CASRGLGAEAFF
>TRBV14|TRBD1|.|TRBJ2-2
CASSQGGTGTGELFF
>TRBV4-3|.|.|TRBJ2-1
CASSQDRSLRQFF
>TRBV6-5|TRBD2|once|TRBJ2-2
CASWVSGERELFF
>TRBV2|.|.|TRBJ1-6
CASSEVRGNSPLHF
>TRBV11-2|.|.|TRBJ1-2
CASSPSEGEAYGYTF
>TRBV7-9|TRBD2|.|TRBJ2-3
CASSLGSGGSGTDTQYF
>TRBV10-3|.|few|TRBJ1-4
CAISPTGLSNEKLFF
>TRBV28|TRBD1|.|TRBJ1-6
CATTTSGQGNSPLHF
>TRBV7-2|TRBD1|.|TRBJ1-5
CASSNPRQGMIQPQHF
>TRBV5-1|.|.|TRBJ1-2
CASSSTNYGCTF
>TRBV7-2|TRBD2|few|TRBJ2-3
CASSSRSGGAKDTQYF